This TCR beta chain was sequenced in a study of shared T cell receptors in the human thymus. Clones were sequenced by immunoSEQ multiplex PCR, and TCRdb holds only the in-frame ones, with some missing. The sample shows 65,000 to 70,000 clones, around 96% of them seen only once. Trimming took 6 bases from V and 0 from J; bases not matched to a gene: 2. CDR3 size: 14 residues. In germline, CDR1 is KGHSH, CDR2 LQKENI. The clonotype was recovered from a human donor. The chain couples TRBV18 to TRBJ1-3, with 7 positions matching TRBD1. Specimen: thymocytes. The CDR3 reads CASSQGGSGNTIYF. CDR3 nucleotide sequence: TGTGCCAGCTCCCAGGGGGGCTCTGGAAACACCATATATTTT.